This T cell receptor beta chain was sequenced in a study of identical twins. TCRdb re-derived calls from the 5' RACE reads in MiXCR, one entry per CDR3 protein. The sample yields 500,000 or so distinct CDR3 sequences, more than 13% seen once. Germline V gives CDR1 LGHNA, CDR2 YSLEER. Trimming pared 2 bases from V and 6 bases from J, leaving 8 bases between. This CDR3 contains 12 residues. This sample also appeared in a second study, on yellow fever vaccine responses in identical twins.

This sequence originates from a woman aged 18-29 years in good health. The chain recombines TRBV4-3 with TRBJ2-7; D gene ambiguous. The specimen was CD4+ T cells sorted from blood. The CDR3 reads CASSQPGGEQYF. In DNA, the CDR3 is TGCGCCAGCAGCCAACCTGGCGGCGAGCAGTACTTC.